This T cell receptor (beta chain) was captured in a study of monozygotic twins with inflammatory bowel disease (dated by TCRdb to the late 2010s). Background on the whole study: A total of some 30 monozygotic twin pairs were included in the full study, comprising nine German pairs (four IBD-concordant, five IBD-discordant) and 19 IBD-discordant Danish pairs. Disease-associated traits were sought mainly through comparisons between IBD patients and their genetically identical healthy co-twins within discordant pairs. Each individual had, on average, about 151 000 unique TCRalpha sequences and 181 000 unique TCRbeta sequences available for analysis. Broader findings and caveats from the paper: Measured by the inverse Simpson index, TCRbeta repertoire diversity was lower in IBD patients than in their healthy co-twins. The analysis was unable to tell apart different T cell subtypes. The results gave no support for a single strong signal or clonotype linked to IBD. Compared with healthy twins, IBD patients shared fewer clonotypes with other individuals, and the difference was most pronounced in patients with signs of disease activity. Differing immunosuppressive treatments among patients may have added background noise and inter-individual variability to the repertoires. Repertoire similarity did not differ between concordant and discordant twins, possibly due to limited statistical power.

A note on this clonotype: It has no known antigen specificity.

A roughly 2.5 ml peripheral blood sample was drawn into PAXgene tubes per donor and stored at -80°C. Without T cell sorting, total RNA was isolated from whole blood using the PAXgene blood miRNA kit on an automated QIAcube. Peripheral blood from monozygotic twin pairs, either concordant or discordant for inflammatory bowel disease, underwent deep TCRalpha and TCRbeta repertoire profiling that used unique molecular barcoding. Smoking habits were recorded for all twin pairs, with individuals classified as current, former or never smokers. Libraries were made using 5' RACE. Preparation of each TCR library used approximately 3.5 ug of total RNA. cDNA was synthesized with SMARTScribe reverse transcriptase in eight separate reactions per sample. During cDNA synthesis, template switching was used to introduce unique molecular identifiers that contained a 6-nucleotide sample barcode. Amplification of TCRalpha and TCRbeta cDNA involved two nested PCRs of roughly 16 and 10 cycles, and each PCR was followed by bead purification. Before amplification, the cDNA was treated with uracil DNA-glycosylase and purified using the QIAquick PCR purification kit. The second PCR added Illumina TruSeq-compatible adapters along with sample-specific barcodes. Library quality and concentration were assessed using TapeStation and Qubit, and about 5 ng of each library was pooled. The pooled libraries were sequenced with 2 x 100 bp reads and custom sequencing primers on an Illumina HiSeq2500 single-index Rapid Run. The authors' pipeline ran thus. MiGEC version 1.2.6 was used for UMI-based consensus assembly to correct PCR and sequencing errors. MiXCR version 2.1.1 was used to carry out V(D)J alignment, clonotype assembly and CDR3 extraction. To normalise gene usage, clonotype sharing and MAIT/NKT TCR abundance, the top 1000, 10 000 and 20 000 clonotypes in each sample were analysed. Diversity was computed as the inverse Simpson index with the vegan R package after downsampling to 27 000 UMIs. Paired Mann-Whitney U tests were applied to discordant twin pairs, and Benjamini-Hochberg correction was used for multiple testing. Reads reprocessed by TCRdb are summarized as one entry per CDR3 protein sequence, and DNA is absent. These V and J calls derive from TCRdb rather than the authors' analysis. This sample's clone table shows over 90,000 distinct CDR3 sequences. 1.9% of the sample comes from the top ten.

This clonotype originated in a human donor with ulcerative colitis or Crohn's disease, or a healthy co-twin of an affected twin (not recorded which). Sequencing was performed on blood.

The CDR3 here reads CASSLGLLSSYEQYF. The sequence is built from TRBV12-3 or TRBV12-4 and TRBJ2-7. The CDR3 contains 15 residues, cysteine and phenylalanine counted. No DNA sequence was recorded.